These 2 T cell receptor beta chains share one sample of origin, sequenced in a study of blood T cells in healthy people across ages. A J-beta primer mix and a sample-barcoded 5' primer were used in a second PCR of roughly 7 to 12 cycles. TCRdb passed the 5' RACE reads through MiXCR, listing each CDR3 protein once. The sample includes just over 800,000 distinct CDR3 sequences, approximately 59% of them seen just once. Sample: blood. The receptor set was obtained from a man aged 30 to 45 in good health.

This clonotype was detected a few times. This rearrangement joins TRBV5-1 to TRBJ2-1; tentative D call: TRBD2 (6 bases). The germline CDR1 and CDR2 sequences are SGHRS and YFSETQ. Trimming shortened V by 3 bases and J by 12 bases, and 13 bases separated the two germline ends. The CDR3 contains 12 residues. The DNA for the CDR3 is TGCGCCAGCAGCTCTGGGACTCCCCCGCAGTTCTTC. This encodes CASSSGTPPQFF.

This clonotype was detected a few times. This rearrangement joins TRBV12-3 or TRBV12-4 to TRBJ2-6; D unresolved. The CDR3 length is 14 residues. The V end lost 7 bases, the J end lost 4 bases, and 11 bases lay between the germline ends. CDR3 DNA: TGTGCCAGCACCCCTGTAGGGGGGGCCAACGTCCTGACTTTC. It codes for CASTPVGGANVLTF.